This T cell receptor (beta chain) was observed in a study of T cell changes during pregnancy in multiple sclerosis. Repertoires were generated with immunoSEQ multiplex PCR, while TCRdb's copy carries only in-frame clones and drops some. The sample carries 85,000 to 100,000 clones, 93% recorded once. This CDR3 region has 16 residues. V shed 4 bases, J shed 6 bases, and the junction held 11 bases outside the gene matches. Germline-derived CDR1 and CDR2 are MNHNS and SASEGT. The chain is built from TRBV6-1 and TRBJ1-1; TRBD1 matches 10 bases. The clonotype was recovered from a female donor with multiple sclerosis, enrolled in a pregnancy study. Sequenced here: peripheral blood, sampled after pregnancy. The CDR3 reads CASSGPGTGAVAEAFF. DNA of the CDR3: TGTGCCAGCAGTGGTCCCGGGACAGGGGCAGTGGCTGAAGCTTTCTTT.